This T cell receptor beta chain was sequenced during a study of blood T cell repertoires in COVID-19. Assay: immunoSEQ multiplex PCR; the TCRdb copy retains only in-frame clones and omits some. This table has over 150,000 clones, 87% appearing once. The CDR3 is 16 residues long. V gave up 10 bases and J gave up 4 bases; unmatched junction bases: 17. The germline CDR1 and CDR2 sequences are LNHDA and SQIVND (reference sequence). Sequencing input: PBMCs or T cells enriched from blood (not recorded which). This chain joins TRBV19 and TRBJ2-5, with 8 nucleotides matching TRBD2. The sequence was obtained from a woman younger than 45 who had recovered from COVID-19. Written as DNA, the CDR3 is TGTGCCACTTCCCTCACGAGCGGGGGTGCGGGAGAGACCCAGTACTTC. Its translation is CATSLTSGGAGETQYF.